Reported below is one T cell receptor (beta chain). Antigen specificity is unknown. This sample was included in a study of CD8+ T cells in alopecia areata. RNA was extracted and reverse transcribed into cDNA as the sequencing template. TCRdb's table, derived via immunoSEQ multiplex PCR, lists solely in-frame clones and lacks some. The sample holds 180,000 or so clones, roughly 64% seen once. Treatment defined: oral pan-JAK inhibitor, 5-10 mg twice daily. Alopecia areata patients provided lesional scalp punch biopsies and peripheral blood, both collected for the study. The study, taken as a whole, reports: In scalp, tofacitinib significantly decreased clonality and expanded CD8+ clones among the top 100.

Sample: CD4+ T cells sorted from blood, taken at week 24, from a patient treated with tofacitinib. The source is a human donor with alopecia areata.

This chain's CDR3 is CASSLGAGGPSSGANVLTF. In nucleotides, the CDR3 is TGTGCCAGCAGCTTAGGAGCAGGGGGCCCTAGCTCTGGGGCCAACGTCCTGACTTTC. The chain uses TRBV7-2 and TRBJ2-6, with TRBD1 identical over 8 bases. The CDR3 totals 19 residues. Germline CDR1 and CDR2: SGHTA and FQGNSA. V shed 1 base and J 0 bases; nucleotides not matched to a gene: 8.